The clone carrying this T cell receptor (beta chain) has just a few counts. This sample was taken from a study of blood T cell repertoires in COVID-19. About the study: Italy, Spain and the United States were the sources of the convalescent and acute COVID-19 samples.

Germline V CDR1 and CDR2: MNHEY, SVGAGI. CDR3 size: 15 residues. V lost 6 bases and J lost 0, with 12 bases in between. In the authors' workflow: Quantification of nucleated cells was approximated via reference gene primer amplification. Generated by immunoSEQ multiplex PCR, the TCRdb table keeps only in-frame clones and is missing some. Clonal size and the V and J genes are those of that table, whereas D and trimming came from the DNA. Of around 220,000 clones in the sample, 65% to 90% are singletons; the top ten hold roughly 4.6%. J is TRBJ1-5 and V is TRBV6-5, with a possible D match to TRBD1 (5 bases). The TCR originated in an elderly woman with active or convalescent COVID-19. The sequenced sample was peripheral blood. Written as DNA, the CDR3 is TGTGCCAGCAGCGCACAGGTGAATAGCAATCAGCCCCAGCATTTT. Residues: CASSAQVNSNQPQHF.